The 32 T cell receptor beta chains listed next were all sequenced from one sample in a study of blood T cell repertoires in COVID-19. TCRdb keeps only in-frame clones here, not all; method: immunoSEQ multiplex PCR. The sample lists about 140,000 clones; 80% to 85% were seen once. The sample taken for sequencing was peripheral blood. These receptor sequences come from a woman aged 60-75 years with acute or convalescent COVID-19.

The rearrangement links TRBV7-3 to TRBJ1-1; D remains ambiguous. Germline V gives CDR1 SGHTA, CDR2 FQGTGA. The V end lost 0 bases, the J end lost 2 bases, and 10 bases lay between the germline ends. The CDR3 loop spans 15 amino acids. CDR3 in DNA: TGTGCCAGCAGCTTAACGTGGGCAGTAAACACTGAAGCTTTCTTT. This sequence encodes CASSLTWAVNTEAFF.

The chain uses TRBV27 and TRBJ2-3; D may be TRBD2 (5 bases). V dropped 5 bases and J dropped 4 bases, with 19 bases sitting between them. The CDR3 is 16 amino acids. Germline V gene sequence: CDR1 MNHEY, CDR2 SMNVEV (reference sequence). The CDR3 loop reads CASSPMGSRRADTQYF. Here the CDR3 DNA reads TGTGCCAGCAGTCCCATGGGGAGCCGTCGAGCAGATACGCAGTATTTT.

The rearrangement links TRBV18 to TRBJ2-2; TRBD2 matches at 7 bases. J gave up 6 bases and V 2 bases, and 9 bases lay outside the gene matches. CDR1 is KGHSH and CDR2 is LQKENI in the germline V gene. The CDR3 has 16 amino acids. The CDR3 nucleotides read TGTGCCAGCTCACCAGGGGTTGTCGGACTAGCCGGGGAGCTGTTTTTT. Translation: CASSPGVVGLAGELFF.

This chain connects TRBV2 to TRBJ1-1; D is possibly TRBD1 (5 bases). Trimming pared 6 bases from V and 1 base from J, leaving 6 bases between. The CDR3 is made up of 12 amino acids. Germline-derived CDR1 and CDR2 are SNHLY and FYNNEI. CDR3 residues: CASRGQNTEAFF. The DNA for the CDR3 is TGTGCCAGCAGGGGGCAGAACACTGAAGCTTTCTTT.

This clone was observed a few times. This chain uses TRBV18 with TRBJ2-5; D may be TRBD1 (7 bases). The germline CDR1 and CDR2 sequences are KGHSH and LQKENI. CDR3 length equals 14 residues. Deletions cut 4 bases from V and 2 bases from J, with 11 bases between. This chain's CDR3 is CASSLRGEQETQYF. CDR3 DNA: TGTGCCAGCTCACTCAGGGGGGAACAAGAGACCCAGTACTTC.

The chain carries TRBV3-1 (or the pseudogene TRBV3-2) and TRBJ1-3; D remains ambiguous. CDR3 length: 15 amino acids. Germline CDR1 is LGHDT and CDR2 is YNNKEL (reference sequence). V was cut by 1 base and J by 0 bases, with 7 bases left in between. The CDR3: CASSQVIGSGNTIYF. Here the CDR3 DNA reads TGTGCCAGCAGCCAAGTAATCGGCTCTGGAAACACCATATATTTT.

This rearrangement joins TRBV10-2 to TRBJ2-7; 8 nucleotides line up with TRBD1. CDR3 length: 14 amino acids. Germline lookup yields CDR1 WSHSY and CDR2 SAAADI. The V gene end was trimmed by 5 bases and the J gene end by 5 bases; junction bases not matched to a gene: 8. The CDR3 DNA reads as TGCGCCAGCAGTTTTACAGGGGGAATCGACGAGCAGTACTTC. It codes for CASSFTGGIDEQYF.

V and J are TRBV15 and TRBJ2-1, with D perhaps matching TRBD2 (6 bases). Germline V lookup: CDR1 LNHNV, CDR2 YYDKDF (reference sequence). Trimming took off 3 bases at V and 2 bases at J, with 11 bases between the two ends. CDR3 length: 15 residues. The CDR3, as DNA: TGTGCCACCAGCAGCTGGGGGGTCGCCTACAATGAGCAGTTCTTC. It codes for CATSSWGVAYNEQFF.

The chain joins TRBV28 to TRBJ1-5; no clear D gene. Trimming left V 2 bases short and J 4 bases short, with 15 bases between. This CDR3 has 16 amino acids. Per germline, CDR1 MDHEN and CDR2 SYDVKM. The CDR3 region is CASSLIAGEINQPQHF. As DNA, the CDR3 is TGTGCCAGCAGTTTAATAGCGGGAGAGATTAATCAGCCCCAGCATTTT. The complete variable domain, with remaining parts taken from reference TRBV28 and TRBJ1-5, reads DVKVTQSSRYLVKRTGEKVFLECVQDMDHENMFWYRQDPGLGLRLIYFSYDVKMKEKGDIPEGYSVSREKKERFSLILESASTNQTSMYLCASSLIAGEINQPQHFGDGTRLSIL.

This chain uses TRBV4-1 with TRBJ2-1, with a tentative D call TRBD2 (6 bases). The length of the CDR3 is 15 residues. The V gene's germline CDR1 is MGHRA and CDR2 YSYEKL. V lost 0 bases to trimming and J lost 7 bases, with 13 bases between them. CDR3: CASSQDRGAGNEQFF. The CDR3 coding sequence is TGCGCCAGCAGCCAAGATCGGGGAGCGGGTAATGAGCAGTTCTTC.

The chain links TRBV19 to TRBJ2-7; D is undetermined. The CDR3 is 14 amino acids. Per germline, CDR1 LNHDA and CDR2 SQIVND (reference sequence). V dropped 1 base and J dropped 3 bases, with 10 bases sitting between them. As DNA, the CDR3 is TGTGCCAGTAGTATAGTACCAGGAAGCTACGAGCAGTACTTC. It codes for CASSIVPGSYEQYF.

V and J are TRBV4-2 and TRBJ2-3; D is perhaps TRBD2 (5 bases). Trimming cost V 0 bases and J 4 bases, with 17 bases left between them. Germline CDR1 reads LGHNA; CDR2 reads YNFKEQ. The CDR3 contains 17 residues. The DNA for the CDR3 is TGTGCCAGCAGCCAAGATAGTACTAGTCTTTCTTCAGATACGCAGTATTTT. This codes for CASSQDSTSLSSDTQYF.

The CDR3 region has the DNA TGCAGCGCTCTGGGTAGGGGCAGTTTCGTGGATACGCAGTATTTT. Translation gives CSALGRGSFVDTQYF. The rearrangement joins TRBV29-1 to TRBJ2-3; a possible D gene is TRBD1 (5 bases). The germline V and J ends were trimmed by 7 bases and 6 bases, with 23 bases remaining between them. There are 15 residues in the CDR3. Germline V CDR1 and CDR2: SQVTM, ANQGSEA.

The chain couples TRBV4-3 to TRBJ1-4; the D gene is possibly TRBD1 (6 bases). The length of the CDR3 is 16 residues. The ends were cut back, 0 bases at V and 5 bases at J, with 13 bases in the middle. From germline, CDR1 is LGHNA and CDR2 YSLEER. CDR3 in DNA: TGCGCCAGCAGCCAAGATGAAAGGGGGGGAAATGAAAAACTGTTTTTT. Translated: CASSQDERGGNEKLFF.

The chain joins TRBV7-9 to TRBJ2-1; 9 nucleotides line up with TRBD2. The V gene's germline CDR1 is SEHNR and CDR2 FQNEAQ (reference sequence). The V segment lost 3 bases and the J segment 0 bases; nucleotides outside the gene matches: 3. The CDR3 is 16 amino acids. CDR3 amino acids: CASSFRLAASYNEQFF. The CDR3 nucleotides are TGTGCCAGCAGCTTTCGACTAGCGGCCTCCTACAATGAGCAGTTCTTC.

This clone was counted a few times. The V and J genes are TRBV28 and TRBJ1-6; TRBD1 matches at 10 bases. The length of the CDR3 is 12 residues. Per germline, CDR1 MDHEN and CDR2 SYDVKM. The V segment lost 5 bases and the J segment 18 bases; nucleotides outside the gene matches: 7. The CDR3 spells CASSPPGQGPHF. The CDR3 DNA follows: TGTGCCAGCAGTCCGCCGGGACAGGGGCCCCACTTT. Complete variable domain (other parts from reference TRBV28 and TRBJ1-6): DVKVTQSSRYLVKRTGEKVFLECVQDMDHENMFWYRQDPGLGLRLIYFSYDVKMKEKGDIPEGYSVSREKKERFSLILESASTNQTSMYLCASSPPGQGPHFGNGTRLTVT.

The genes are TRBV6-5 and TRBJ1-1; D unclear. The CDR3 has 15 amino acids. The germline V and J ends were trimmed by 0 bases and 5 bases, with 13 bases remaining between them. Germline CDR1 and CDR2: MNHEY and SVGAGI. The chain's CDR3 is CASSYSGRAATEAFF. CDR3 bases: TGTGCCAGCAGTTACTCTGGGAGGGCCGCTACTGAAGCTTTCTTT.

The rearrangement links TRBV9 to TRBJ2-7, with D perhaps matching TRBD1 (8 bases). CDR3 size: 15 residues. In germline, CDR1 is SGDLS, CDR2 YYNGEE. The V end lost 4 bases, the J end lost 2 bases, and 16 bases lay between the germline ends. Here the CDR3 DNA reads TGTGCCAGCAGCCCACAGGGGGGAGGGACCTACGAGCAGTACTTC. This codes for CASSPQGGGTYEQYF. Combining the CDR3 with reference TRBV9 and TRBJ2-7 gives the whole variable domain DSGVTQTPKHLITATGQRVTLRCSPRSGDLSVYWYQQSLDQGLQFLIQYYNGEERAKGNILERFSAQQFPDLHSELNLSSLELGDSALYFCASSPQGGGTYEQYFGPGTRLTVT.

The rearrangement links TRBV7-9 to TRBJ2-3; a possible D gene is TRBD2 (6 bases). Germline V CDR1 and CDR2: SEHNR, FQNEAQ (reference sequence). V lost 6 bases, J lost 6 bases, and 19 bases lay in between. This CDR3 comprises 15 residues. CDR3 coding DNA: TGTGCCAGCAGTCTAGCCCACGGCAGCGGGGATACGCAGTATTTT. Translating gives CASSLAHGSGDTQYF.

This clone was seen once. J is TRBJ1-1 and V is TRBV11-3; 7 nucleotides align to TRBD1. V dropped 5 bases and J dropped 0; count of bases not matched to a gene: 9. The germline V gene encodes CDR1 SGHNT and CDR2 YENEEA. This CDR3 contains 16 residues. CDR3 DNA sequence: TGTGCCAGCAGCAAACGGACAGGTTCACTGAACACTGAAGCTTTCTTT. This gives the protein CASSKRTGSLNTEAFF. Together with reference TRBV11-3 and TRBJ1-1, the CDR3 gives the full variable domain: EAGVVQSPRYKIIEKKQPVAFWCNPISGHNTLYWYLQNLGQGPELLIRYENEEAVDDSQLPKDRFSAERLKGVDSTLKIQPAELGDSAVYLCASSKRTGSLNTEAFFGQGTRLTVV.

This chain connects TRBV11-3 to TRBJ2-6, with 8 bases fitting TRBD1. V lost 4 bases, J lost 0 bases, and 5 bases stayed unmatched. Germline V gene lookup returns CDR1 SGHNT and CDR2 YENEEA. This CDR3 contains 17 residues. This CDR3 reads CASSSGTGSSGANVLTF. The DNA for the CDR3 is TGTGCCAGCAGCTCCGGGACAGGAAGCTCTGGGGCCAACGTCCTGACTTTC.

Turning to this clone: Within the sample, other DNA sequences also encode this same CDR3. The chain combines TRBV4-1 with TRBJ2-7, with D possibly being TRBD2 (5 bases). The V gene's germline CDR1 is MGHRA and CDR2 YSYEKL. The CDR3 contains 14 residues. Trimming removed 0 bases from V and 4 bases from J, with 10 bases in between. The CDR3 loop reads CASSQEWRNYEQYF. The CDR3 DNA sequence: TGCGCCAGCAGCCAAGAGTGGAGGAATTACGAGCAGTACTTC.

The rearrangement links TRBV28 to TRBJ2-1; 8 nucleotides line up with TRBD1. Trimming at V came to 5 bases and at J to 3 bases, leaving 9 bases not matched to a gene. CDR1 and CDR2 (germline): MDHEN, SYDVKM. CDR3 length: 16 amino acids. CDR3 sequence (DNA): TGTGCCAGCAGTCCCCCCCTCGGGACAGGCTACAATGAGCAGTTCTTC. It yields the protein CASSPPLGTGYNEQFF.

The J gene is TRBJ1-3, the V gene TRBV4-3; D not certain. V was pared by 0 bases and J by 1 base, with 13 bases between. The germline CDR1 and CDR2 sequences are LGHNA and YSLEER. There are 17 residues in the CDR3. CDR3 protein: CASSQDLRAISGNTIYF. Written as DNA, the CDR3 is TGCGCCAGCAGCCAAGATTTGAGAGCAATTTCTGGAAACACCATATATTTT.

V is TRBV7-9 and J is TRBJ2-7, with D perhaps matching TRBD2 (6 bases). The CDR3 runs 14 residues. V was clipped by 0 bases and J by 4 bases, with 10 bases between them. Per germline, CDR1 SEHNR and CDR2 FQNEAQ (reference sequence). The CDR3 protein is CASSLAAGRYEQYF. The CDR3 bases are TGTGCCAGCAGCTTAGCAGCAGGGAGGTACGAGCAGTACTTC.

V and J are TRBV24-1 and TRBJ2-1; 7 nucleotides agree with TRBD1. From germline, CDR1 is KGHDR and CDR2 SFDVKD. The CDR3 has 13 amino acids. J lost 7 bases, V lost 7 bases, and 6 bases had no gene match. The CDR3 loop is CATSRDSRNEQFF. The CDR3 coding sequence is TGTGCCACCAGCCGGGACAGCAGGAATGAGCAGTTCTTC.

The genes are TRBV24-1 and TRBJ2-3; 7 nucleotides align to TRBD1. The CDR3 consists of 15 residues. Germline values: CDR1 KGHDR, CDR2 SFDVKD. The trim removed 2 bases at V and 3 bases at J, leaving 4 bases unmatched. The CDR3 DNA is TGTGCCACCAGTGATTCGACAGGGCGGACAGATACGCAGTATTTT. Its translation: CATSDSTGRTDTQYF.

V gene TRBV2 combines with J gene TRBJ1-2; TRBD1 aligns across 7 bases. This CDR3 contains 13 residues. Germline CDR1 and CDR2: SNHLY and FYNNEI. V lost 8 bases and J lost 6; bases outside the gene matches: 9. CDR3 residues: CASLIRGLHGYTF. Here the CDR3 DNA reads TGTGCCAGCCTCATCAGGGGGTTACATGGCTACACCTTC.

This clone was observed once. The gene calls are TRBV19 and TRBJ2-5; D is possibly TRBD1 (7 bases). CDR3 length: 12 residues. Per germline, CDR1 LNHDA and CDR2 SQIVND (reference sequence). CDR3 nucleotide sequence: TGTGAGCAGCGGAGGGGGCGGGAGACCCAGTACTTC. Translation gives CEQRRGRETQYF.

This clone was recorded a few times. This sequence joins TRBV4-3 and TRBJ2-3; D gene ambiguous. Germline CDR1 reads LGHNA; CDR2 reads YSLEER. V was shortened by 3 bases and J by 4 bases, with 11 bases between the two germline ends. The CDR3 contains 14 residues. CDR3 protein: CASSHAGSPDTQYF. The CDR3 DNA reads as TGCGCCAGCAGCCATGCCGGTTCTCCAGATACGCAGTATTTT.

The chain links TRBV7-2 to TRBJ2-7; 10 nucleotides line up with TRBD1. The CDR3 loop spans 14 amino acids. CDR1 is SGHTA and CDR2 is FQGNSA in the germline V gene. Germline trimming cut 5 bases from V and 4 bases from J; bases unmatched to any gene: 5. The CDR3 is CASSLDRGPYEQYF. CDR3 sequence (DNA): TGTGCCAGCAGCCTCGACAGGGGGCCATACGAGCAGTACTTC.

The V call is TRBV19, the J call TRBJ2-7; 9 positions agree with TRBD1. The CDR3 has 19 amino acids. Trimming took 1 base from V and 2 from J; bases not matched to a gene: 15. CDR1 is LNHDA and CDR2 is SQIVND in the germline V gene (reference sequence). Here the CDR3 DNA reads TGTGCCAGTAGTATAGGTCTCGGGACAGGGAAAGCTCGGCCCTACGAGCAGTACTTC. This sequence encodes CASSIGLGTGKARPYEQYF.